This TCR beta chain was identified in a study of cytomegalovirus exposure and HLA in healthy donors. Study at large: Per a later analysis, the 666 first-cohort and approximately 120 validation repertoires shared one platform. Study-wide results and limits: Specificity for CMV antigens was confirmed in vitro for a few of the CMV-associated chains. Investigators reported fewer than 200 TCR beta chains as tied to cytomegalovirus. Reported results showed that the classifier diagnosed cytomegalovirus status with high specificity and sensitivity.

The repertoire was sequenced with immunoSEQ multiplex PCR; TCRdb's copy has only in-frame clones and lacks some. The sample lists about 70,000 clones, roughly 92% occurring once. About this clone: The antigen is not known.

This CDR3 region has 15 residues. The V gene's germline CDR1 is LNHDA and CDR2 SQIVND (reference sequence). V was cut by 5 bases and J by 0 bases, with 8 bases left in between. The sequencing sample was made of PBMCs. The V gene is TRBV19, the J gene TRBJ2-6, with a tentative D call TRBD1 (5 bases). This sequence originates from a woman aged 18-29 years in good health and CMV-seropositive. CDR3 nucleotides: TGTGCCAGTAGTCCAACAGGCTCTGGGGCCAACGTCCTGACTTTC. Protein sequence: CASSPTGSGANVLTF. The full variable domain, in which reference TRBV19 and TRBJ2-6 provide the parts outside the CDR3, is DGGITQSPKYLFRKEGQNVTLSCEQNLNHDAMYWYRQDPGQGLRLIYYSQIVNDFQKGDIAEGYSVSREKKESFPLTVTSAQKNPTAFYLCASSPTGSGANVLTFGAGSRLTVL.